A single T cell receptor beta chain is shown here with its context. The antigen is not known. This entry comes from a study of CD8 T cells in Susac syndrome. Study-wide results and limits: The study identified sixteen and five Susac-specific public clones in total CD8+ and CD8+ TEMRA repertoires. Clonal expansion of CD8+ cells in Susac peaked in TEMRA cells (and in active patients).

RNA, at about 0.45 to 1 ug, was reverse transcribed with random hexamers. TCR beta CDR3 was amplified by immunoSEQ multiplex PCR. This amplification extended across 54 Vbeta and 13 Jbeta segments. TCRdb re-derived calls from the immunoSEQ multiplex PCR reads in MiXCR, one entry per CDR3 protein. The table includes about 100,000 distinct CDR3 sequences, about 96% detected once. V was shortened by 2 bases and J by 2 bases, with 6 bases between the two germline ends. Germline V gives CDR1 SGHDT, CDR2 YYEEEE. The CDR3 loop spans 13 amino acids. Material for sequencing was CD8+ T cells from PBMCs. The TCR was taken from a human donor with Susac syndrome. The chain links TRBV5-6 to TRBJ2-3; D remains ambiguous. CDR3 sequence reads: CASSLRLTDTQYF. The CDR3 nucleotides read TGTGCCAGCAGCTTACGACTCACAGATACGCAGTATTTT.